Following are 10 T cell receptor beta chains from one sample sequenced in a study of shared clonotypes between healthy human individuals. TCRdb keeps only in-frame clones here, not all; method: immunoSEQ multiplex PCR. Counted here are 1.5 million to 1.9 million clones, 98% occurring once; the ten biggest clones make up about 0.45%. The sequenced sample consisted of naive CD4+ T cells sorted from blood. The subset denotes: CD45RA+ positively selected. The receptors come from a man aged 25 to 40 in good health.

The CDR3 loop reads CASSGDRGHETQYF. The CDR3, as DNA: TGTGCCAGCAGTGGTGACAGGGGGCACGAGACCCAGTACTTC. The rearrangement joins TRBV2 to TRBJ2-5; 10 nucleotides match TRBD1. CDR3 length equals 14 residues. With 4 bases clipped from V and 5 bases from J, the junction kept 4 bases outside the gene matches. From germline, CDR1 is SNHLY and CDR2 FYNNEI.

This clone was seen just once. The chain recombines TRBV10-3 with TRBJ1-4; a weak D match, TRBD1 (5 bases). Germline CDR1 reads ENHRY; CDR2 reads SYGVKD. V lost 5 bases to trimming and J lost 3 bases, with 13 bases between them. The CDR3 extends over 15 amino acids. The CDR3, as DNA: TGTGCCATCAGTCCAGGACAAGGGGCTAATGAAAAACTGTTTTTT. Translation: CAISPGQGANEKLFF.

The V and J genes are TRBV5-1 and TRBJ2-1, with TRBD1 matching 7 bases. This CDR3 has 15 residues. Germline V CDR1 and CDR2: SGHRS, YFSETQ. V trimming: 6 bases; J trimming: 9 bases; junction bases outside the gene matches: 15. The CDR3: CASKAVDRTTSEQFF. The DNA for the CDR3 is TGCGCCAGCAAGGCGGTGGACAGGACCACAAGTGAGCAGTTCTTC.

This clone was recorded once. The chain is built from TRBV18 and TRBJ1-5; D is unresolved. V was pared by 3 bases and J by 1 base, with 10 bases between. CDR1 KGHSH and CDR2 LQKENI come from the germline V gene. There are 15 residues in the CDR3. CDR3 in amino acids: CASSPSTGSNQPQHF. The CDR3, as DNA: TGTGCCAGCTCACCCTCCACGGGCAGCAATCAGCCCCAGCATTTT.

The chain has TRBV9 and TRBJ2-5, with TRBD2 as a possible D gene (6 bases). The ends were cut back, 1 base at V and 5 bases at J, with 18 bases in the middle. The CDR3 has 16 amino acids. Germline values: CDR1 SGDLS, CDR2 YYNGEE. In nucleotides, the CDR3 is TGTGCCAGCAGCGTATCCCCTAGCGTATCAGTGGAGACCCAGTACTTC. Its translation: CASSVSPSVSVETQYF. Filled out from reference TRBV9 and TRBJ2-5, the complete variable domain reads DSGVTQTPKHLITATGQRVTLRCSPRSGDLSVYWYQQSLDQGLQFLIQYYNGEERAKGNILERFSAQQFPDLHSELNLSSLELGDSALYFCASSVSPSVSVETQYFGPGTRLLVL.

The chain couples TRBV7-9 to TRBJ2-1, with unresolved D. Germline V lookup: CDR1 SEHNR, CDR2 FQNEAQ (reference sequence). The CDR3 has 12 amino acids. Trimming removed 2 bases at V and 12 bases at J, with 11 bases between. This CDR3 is CASSLTALGQFF. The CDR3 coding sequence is TGTGCCAGCAGCTTAACGGCCCTGGGGCAGTTCTTC.

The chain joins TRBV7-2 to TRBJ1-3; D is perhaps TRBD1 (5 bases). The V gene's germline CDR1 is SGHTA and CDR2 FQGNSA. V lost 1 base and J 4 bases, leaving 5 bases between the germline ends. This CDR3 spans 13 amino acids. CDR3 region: CASSLDRGNTIYF. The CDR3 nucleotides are TGTGCCAGCAGCTTAGACAGGGGAAACACCATATATTTT.

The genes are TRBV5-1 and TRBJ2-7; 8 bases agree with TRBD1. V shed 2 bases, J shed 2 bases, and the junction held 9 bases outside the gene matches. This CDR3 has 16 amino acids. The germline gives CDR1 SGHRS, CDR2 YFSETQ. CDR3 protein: CASSFPTGANTYEQYF. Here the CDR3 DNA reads TGCGCCAGCAGCTTTCCGACAGGGGCCAATACCTACGAGCAGTACTTC.

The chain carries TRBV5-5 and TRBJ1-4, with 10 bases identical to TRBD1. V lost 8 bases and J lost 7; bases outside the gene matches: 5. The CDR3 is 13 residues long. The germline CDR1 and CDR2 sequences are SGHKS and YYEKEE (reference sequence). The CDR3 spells CASTGTGVEKLFF. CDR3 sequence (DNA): TGTGCCAGTACTGGGACAGGGGTTGAAAAACTGTTTTTT.

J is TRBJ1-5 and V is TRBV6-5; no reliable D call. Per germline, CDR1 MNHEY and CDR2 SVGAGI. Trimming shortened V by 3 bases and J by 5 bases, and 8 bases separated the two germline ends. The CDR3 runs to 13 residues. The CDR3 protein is CASSYGSHQPQHF. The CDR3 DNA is TGTGCCAGCAGTTATGGGTCTCATCAGCCCCAGCATTTT.